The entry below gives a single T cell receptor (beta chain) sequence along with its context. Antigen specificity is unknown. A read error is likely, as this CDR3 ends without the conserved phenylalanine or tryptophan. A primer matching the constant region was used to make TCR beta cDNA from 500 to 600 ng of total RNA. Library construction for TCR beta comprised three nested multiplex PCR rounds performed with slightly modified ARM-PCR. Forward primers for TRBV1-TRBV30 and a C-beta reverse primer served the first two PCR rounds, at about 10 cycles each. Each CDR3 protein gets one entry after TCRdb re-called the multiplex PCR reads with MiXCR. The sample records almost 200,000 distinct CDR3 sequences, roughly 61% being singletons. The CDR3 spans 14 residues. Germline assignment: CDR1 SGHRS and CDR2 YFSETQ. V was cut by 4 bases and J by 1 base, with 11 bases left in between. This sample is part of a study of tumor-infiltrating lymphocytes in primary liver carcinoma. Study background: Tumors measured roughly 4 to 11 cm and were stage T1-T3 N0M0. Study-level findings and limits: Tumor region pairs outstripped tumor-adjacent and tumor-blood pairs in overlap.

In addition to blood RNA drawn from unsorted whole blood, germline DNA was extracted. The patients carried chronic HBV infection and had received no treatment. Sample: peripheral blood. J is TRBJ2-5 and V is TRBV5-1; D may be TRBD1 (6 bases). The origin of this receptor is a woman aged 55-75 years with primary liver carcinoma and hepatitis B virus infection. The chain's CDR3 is CASSRGTSQETQYS. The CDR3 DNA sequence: TGCGCCAGCAGCAGAGGGACAAGCCAAGAGACCCAGTACTCC.